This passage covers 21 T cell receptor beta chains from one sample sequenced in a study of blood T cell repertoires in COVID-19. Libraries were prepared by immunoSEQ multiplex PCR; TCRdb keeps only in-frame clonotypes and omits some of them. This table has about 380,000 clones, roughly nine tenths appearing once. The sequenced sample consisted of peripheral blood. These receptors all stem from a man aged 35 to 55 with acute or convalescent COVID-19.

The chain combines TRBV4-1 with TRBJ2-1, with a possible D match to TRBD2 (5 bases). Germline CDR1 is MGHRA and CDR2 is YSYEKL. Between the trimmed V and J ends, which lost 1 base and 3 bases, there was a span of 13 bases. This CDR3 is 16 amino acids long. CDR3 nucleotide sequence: TGCGCCAGCAGCCAAGGAGGAGGAAATGGCTACAATGAGCAGTTCTTC. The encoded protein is CASSQGGGNGYNEQFF.

The chain's CDR3 is CASLSGLWSPLHF. The CDR3 DNA is TGTGCCAGCTTAAGCGGGCTCTGGTCACCCCTCCACTTT. This rearrangement joins TRBV28 to TRBJ1-6; D is uncertain. The CDR3 contains 13 residues. CDR1 and CDR2 from the germline V gene are MDHEN and SYDVKM. V lost 8 bases to trimming and J lost 10 bases, with 15 bases between them.

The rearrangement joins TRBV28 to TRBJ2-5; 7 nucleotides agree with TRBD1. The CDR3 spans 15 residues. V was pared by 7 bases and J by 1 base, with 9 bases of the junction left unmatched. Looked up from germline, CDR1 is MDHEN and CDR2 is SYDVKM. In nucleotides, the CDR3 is TGTGCCAGCAATCCCGGGACAGCCTCCCAAGAGACCCAGTACTTC. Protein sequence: CASNPGTASQETQYF.

The CDR3 loop is CAISELDGAGVAGELFF. The CDR3 coding sequence is TGTGCCATCAGTGAGCTTGATGGGGCGGGAGTGGCCGGGGAGCTGTTTTTT. This chain links TRBV10-3 with TRBJ2-2; TRBD2 matches 7 bases. The CDR3 is made up of 17 amino acids. Germline V gene data show CDR1 as ENHRY and CDR2 as SYGVKD. The trim removed 2 bases at V and 6 bases at J, leaving 12 bases unmatched.

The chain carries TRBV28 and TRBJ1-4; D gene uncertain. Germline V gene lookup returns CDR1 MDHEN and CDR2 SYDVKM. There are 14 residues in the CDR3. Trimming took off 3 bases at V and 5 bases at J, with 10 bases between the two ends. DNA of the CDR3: TGTGCCAGCAGTTTGTACATATCAAATGAAAAACTGTTTTTT. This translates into CASSLYISNEKLFF. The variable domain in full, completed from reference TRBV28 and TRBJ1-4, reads DVKVTQSSRYLVKRTGEKVFLECVQDMDHENMFWYRQDPGLGLRLIYFSYDVKMKEKGDIPEGYSVSREKKERFSLILESASTNQTSMYLCASSLYISNEKLFFGSGTQLSVL.

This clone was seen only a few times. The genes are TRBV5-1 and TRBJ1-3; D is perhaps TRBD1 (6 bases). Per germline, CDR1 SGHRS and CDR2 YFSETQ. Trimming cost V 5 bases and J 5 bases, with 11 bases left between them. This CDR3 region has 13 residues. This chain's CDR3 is CASRGGERNTIYF. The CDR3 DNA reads TGCGCCAGCAGAGGGGGGGAAAGAAACACCATATATTTT.

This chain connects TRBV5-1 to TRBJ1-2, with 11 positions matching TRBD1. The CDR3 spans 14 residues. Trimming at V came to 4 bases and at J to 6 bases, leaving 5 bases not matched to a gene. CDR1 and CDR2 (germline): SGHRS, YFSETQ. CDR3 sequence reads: CASSQGQGADGYTF. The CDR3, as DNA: TGCGCCAGCAGCCAAGGACAGGGGGCGGATGGCTACACCTTC.

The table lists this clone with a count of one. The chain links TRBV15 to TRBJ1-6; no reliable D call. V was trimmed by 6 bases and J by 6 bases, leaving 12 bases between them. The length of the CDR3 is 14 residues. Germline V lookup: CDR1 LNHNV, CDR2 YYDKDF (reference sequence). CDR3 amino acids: CATSQEYPNSPLHF. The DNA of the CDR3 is TGTGCCACCAGTCAAGAGTACCCTAATTCACCCCTCCACTTT. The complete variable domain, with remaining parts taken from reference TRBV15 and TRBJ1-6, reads DAMVIQNPRYQVTQFGKPVTLSCSQTLNHNVMYWYQQKSSQAPKLLFHYYDKDFNNEADTPDNFQSRRPNTSFCFLDIRSPGLGDTAMYLCATSQEYPNSPLHFGNGTRLTVT.

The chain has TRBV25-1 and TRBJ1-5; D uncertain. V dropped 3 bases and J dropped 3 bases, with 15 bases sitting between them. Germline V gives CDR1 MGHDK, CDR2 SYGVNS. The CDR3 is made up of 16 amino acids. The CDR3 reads CASSEGGLSVNQPQHF. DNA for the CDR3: TGTGCCAGCAGTGAGGGAGGGTTGAGTGTCAATCAGCCCCAGCATTTT.

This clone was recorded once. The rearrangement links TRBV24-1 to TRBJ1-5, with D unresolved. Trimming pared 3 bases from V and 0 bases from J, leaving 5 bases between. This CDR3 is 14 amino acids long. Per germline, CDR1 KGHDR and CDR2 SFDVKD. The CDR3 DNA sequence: TGTGCCACCAGTGATGCGTATAGCAATCAGCCCCAGCATTTT. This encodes CATSDAYSNQPQHF.

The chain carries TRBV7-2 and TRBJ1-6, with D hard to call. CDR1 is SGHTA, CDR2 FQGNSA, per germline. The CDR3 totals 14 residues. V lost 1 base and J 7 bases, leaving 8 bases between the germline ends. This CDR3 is CASSLVPENSPLHF. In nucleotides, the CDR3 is TGTGCCAGCAGCTTAGTTCCCGAGAATTCACCCCTCCACTTT.

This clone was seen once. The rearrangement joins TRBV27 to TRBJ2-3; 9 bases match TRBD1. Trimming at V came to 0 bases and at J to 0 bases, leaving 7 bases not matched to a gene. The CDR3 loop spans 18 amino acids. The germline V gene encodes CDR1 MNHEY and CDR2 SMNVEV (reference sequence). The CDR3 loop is CASSLSTGTGLSTDTQYF. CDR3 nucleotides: TGTGCCAGCAGTTTATCAACCGGGACAGGGTTGAGCACAGATACGCAGTATTTT.

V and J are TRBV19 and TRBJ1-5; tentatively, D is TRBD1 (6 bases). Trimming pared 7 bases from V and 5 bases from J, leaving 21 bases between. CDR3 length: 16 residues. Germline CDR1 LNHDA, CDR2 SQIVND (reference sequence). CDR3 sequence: CASTWGRGKLDQPQHF. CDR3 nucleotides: TGTGCCAGTACTTGGGGGAGGGGGAAATTGGATCAGCCCCAGCATTTT.

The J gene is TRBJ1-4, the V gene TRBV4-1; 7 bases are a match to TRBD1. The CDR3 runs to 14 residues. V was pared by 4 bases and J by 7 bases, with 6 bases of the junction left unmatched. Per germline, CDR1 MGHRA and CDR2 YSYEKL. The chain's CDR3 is CASSLQGRSEKLFF. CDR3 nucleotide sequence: TGCGCCAGCAGCCTACAGGGGAGGAGTGAAAAACTGTTTTTT.

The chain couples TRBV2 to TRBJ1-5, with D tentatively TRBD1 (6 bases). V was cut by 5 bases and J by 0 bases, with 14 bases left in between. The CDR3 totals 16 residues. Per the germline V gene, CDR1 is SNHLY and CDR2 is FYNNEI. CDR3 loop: CASSTGLANSNQPQHF. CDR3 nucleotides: TGTGCCAGCAGTACAGGGCTCGCTAATAGCAATCAGCCCCAGCATTTT.

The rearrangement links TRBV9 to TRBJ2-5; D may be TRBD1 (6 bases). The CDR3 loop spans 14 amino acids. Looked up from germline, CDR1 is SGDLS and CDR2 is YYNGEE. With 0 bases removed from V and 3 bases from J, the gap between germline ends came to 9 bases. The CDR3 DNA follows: TGTGCCAGCAGCGTAGACAGGGCTGAAGAGACCCAGTACTTC. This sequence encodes CASSVDRAEETQYF. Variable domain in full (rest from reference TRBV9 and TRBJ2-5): DSGVTQTPKHLITATGQRVTLRCSPRSGDLSVYWYQQSLDQGLQFLIQYYNGEERAKGNILERFSAQQFPDLHSELNLSSLELGDSALYFCASSVDRAEETQYFGPGTRLLVL.

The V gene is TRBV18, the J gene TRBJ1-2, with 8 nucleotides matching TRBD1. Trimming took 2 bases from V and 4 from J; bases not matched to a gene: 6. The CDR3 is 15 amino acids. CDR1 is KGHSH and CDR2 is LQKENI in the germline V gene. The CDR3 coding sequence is TGTGCCAGCTCACCAGAGTATGACAGGGGCTATGGCTACACCTTC. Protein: CASSPEYDRGYGYTF.

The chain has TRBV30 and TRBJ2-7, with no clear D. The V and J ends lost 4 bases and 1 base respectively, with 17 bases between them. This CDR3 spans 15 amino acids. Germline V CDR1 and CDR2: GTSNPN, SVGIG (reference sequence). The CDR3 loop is CAWTYGGGLSYEQYF. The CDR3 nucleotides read TGTGCCTGGACCTATGGCGGCGGCCTTTCCTACGAGCAGTACTTC.

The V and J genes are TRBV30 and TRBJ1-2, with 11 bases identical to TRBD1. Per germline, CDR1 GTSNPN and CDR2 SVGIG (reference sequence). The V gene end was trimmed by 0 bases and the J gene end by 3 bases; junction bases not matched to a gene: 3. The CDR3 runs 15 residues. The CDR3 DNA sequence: TGTGCCTGGAGTGTAGGGACAGGGGGACACTATGGCTACACCTTC. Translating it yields CAWSVGTGGHYGYTF.

The CDR3 sequence is CASNLGAGIASDTEAFF. Written as DNA, the CDR3 is TGTGCCAGTAACTTGGGGGCAGGGATTGCTTCGGACACTGAAGCTTTCTTT. The chain has TRBV19 and TRBJ1-1, with D possibly matching TRBD1 (6 bases). V lost 7 bases, J lost 3 bases, and 24 bases lay in between. There are 17 residues in the CDR3. Germline V gene lookup returns CDR1 LNHDA and CDR2 SQIVND (reference sequence).

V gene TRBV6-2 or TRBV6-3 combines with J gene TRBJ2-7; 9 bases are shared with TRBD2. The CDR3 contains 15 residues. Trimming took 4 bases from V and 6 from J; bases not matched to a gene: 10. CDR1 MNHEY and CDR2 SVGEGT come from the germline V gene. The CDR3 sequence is CASSSLAGIPSEQYF. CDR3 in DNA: TGTGCCAGCAGTTCGCTAGCGGGAATTCCCTCCGAGCAGTACTTC.